A single sample is the source of the 5 T cell receptor beta chains below, sequenced in a study of T cells in Graves' hyperthyroidism and ophthalmopathy (dated by TCRdb to 2018 to 2020). Library method: multiplex PCR. Sequenced on an Illumina HiSeq 2000. TCR beta CDR3 regions were amplified from RNA transcripts. A first-round RT-PCR of the TCR CDR3 used the HTBI primer set with the Qiagen OneStep RT-PCR kit. Starting from the raw public reads, TCRdb applied fastp trimming at Q25, assembled clones with MiXCR and retained in-frame beta chains. Each entry merges the rows of one CDR3 protein and shows their most common DNA and genes. For this sample the table gives roughly 500,000 distinct CDR3 sequences, of which around 16% were detected only once. The top ten constitute 25% to 30% of the sample. The sample was blood. The receptors were sampled from a woman aged 25 to 39 with Graves' ophthalmopathy.

There are many counts of this clonotype. The rearrangement uses TRBV27 and TRBJ1-5; 10 bases are shared with TRBD1. Per germline, CDR1 MNHEY and CDR2 SMNVEV (reference sequence). With 4 bases clipped from V and 4 bases from J, the junction kept 4 bases outside the gene matches. The CDR3 runs to 15 residues. The CDR3 sequence is CASSSGTGANQPQHF. DNA of the CDR3: TGTGCCAGCAGTTCGGGGACAGGGGCAAATCAGCCCCAGCATTTT.

In this sample, this clonotype turned up many times. The chain has TRBV3-1 and TRBJ1-2, with D possibly TRBD1 on 6 matching bases. The CDR3 is 16 residues long. V gave up 0 bases and J gave up 3 bases, with 14 bases separating them. Germline lookup yields CDR1 LGHDT and CDR2 YNNKEL (reference sequence). CDR3 coding DNA: TGTGCCAGCAGCCAAGATCAACAGGGAGCCGACTATGGCTACACCTTC. Translated, it gives CASSQDQQGADYGYTF.

This clonotype appeared many times. The V call is TRBV20-1, the J call TRBJ2-1; no reliable D call. The CDR3 is made up of 10 amino acids. Deletions cut 6 bases from V and 13 bases from J, with 13 bases between. Germline-derived CDR1 and CDR2 are DFQATT and SNEGSKA (reference sequence). CDR3 sequence: CSAVLANQFF. The CDR3, as DNA: TGCAGTGCGGTTTTGGCAAATCAGTTCTTC.

This clonotype was seen ten or more times. The V call is TRBV20-1, the J call TRBJ2-7; D perhaps matches TRBD1 (6 bases). The germline V and J ends were trimmed by 4 bases and 5 bases, with 15 bases remaining between them. Germline V gene lookup returns CDR1 DFQATT and CDR2 SNEGSKA (reference sequence). This CDR3 is 13 amino acids long. Here the CDR3 reads CSAKFRDTDEQYF. CDR3 DNA sequence: TGCAGTGCTAAATTCCGGGACACCGACGAGCAGTACTTC.

The rearrangement links TRBV6-1 to TRBJ1-1, with 7 bases aligning to TRBD1. V dropped 7 bases and J dropped 3; count of bases not matched to a gene: 8. Germline-derived CDR1 and CDR2 are MNHNS and SASEGT. The CDR3 spans 14 residues. The CDR3 here is CASTPTGYYTEAFF. The DNA of the CDR3 is TGTGCCAGCACCCCGACAGGGTATTACACTGAAGCTTTCTTT.